Following are 21 T cell receptor beta chains from one sample sequenced in a study of blood T cell repertoires in COVID-19 (dated by TCRdb to 2019 to 2021). Library generation was performed with the immunoSEQ multiplex PCR assay. TCRdb provides this immuneACCESS table in a form limited to in-frame rearrangements. Some clones are lacking; in checked studies, under half of them reflect an unresolved V gene, and why the rest are absent is not known. This sample gives some 530,000 clones in total; approximately 85% of them show up just once. Of the sample, approximately 2.9% falls within the top ten clones. Sequences were obtained from peripheral blood. The receptors stem from a human donor in a cohort sampled during active COVID-19.

The genes are TRBV24-1 and TRBJ2-7; 8 bases line up with TRBD1. CDR1 and CDR2 (germline): KGHDR, SFDVKD. Trimming took 2 bases from V and 7 from J; bases not matched to a gene: 15. There are 17 residues in the CDR3. This CDR3 is CATSDSLGSGGLGEQYF. In DNA form, the CDR3 reads TGTGCCACCAGTGATTCCCTCGGCTCAGGGGGCTTAGGGGAGCAGTACTTC.

The V call is TRBV2, the J call TRBJ2-7; D may be TRBD2 (6 bases). This CDR3 has 13 residues. The ends were cut back, 9 bases at V and 7 bases at J, with 19 bases in the middle. Germline CDR1 is SNHLY and CDR2 is FYNNEI. CDR3 nucleotide sequence: TGTGCCAGTCGGGGGTTGGGGCCGGGGGAGCAGTACTTC. Protein: CASRGLGPGEQYF.

The chain joins TRBV14 to TRBJ2-5, with TRBD2 matching 7 bases. Germline loops: CDR1 SGHDN, CDR2 FVKESK. V dropped 0 bases and J dropped 4; count of bases not matched to a gene: 8. There are 16 residues in the CDR3. CDR3 residues: CASSQDAGTKGETQYF. The CDR3, as DNA: TGTGCCAGCAGCCAAGATGCCGGGACTAAGGGAGAGACCCAGTACTTC.

The V gene is TRBV7-2, the J gene TRBJ2-1, with 13 bases aligning to TRBD2. The germline V gene has CDR1 SGHTA and CDR2 FQGNSA. V lost 0 bases, J lost 6 bases, and 2 bases stayed unmatched. The CDR3 spans 16 residues. As DNA, the CDR3 is TGTGCCAGCAGCTTAGCGGGGACTAGCGGGGTCAATGAGCAGTTCTTC. Encoded protein: CASSLAGTSGVNEQFF.

V is TRBV5-8 and J is TRBJ1-1, with D perhaps TRBD1 (5 bases). In germline, CDR1 is SGHTS, CDR2 YDEGEE. V was clipped by 2 bases and J by 2 bases, with 16 bases between them. The CDR3 runs 16 residues. CDR3 in amino acids: CASSFRGQTANTEAFF. The CDR3 coding sequence is TGTGCCAGCAGCTTTCGCGGCCAGACAGCTAACACTGAAGCTTTCTTT.

The chain couples TRBV30 to TRBJ1-6; the D is unclear. The V gene's germline CDR1 is GTSNPN and CDR2 SVGIG (reference sequence). Trimming took 3 bases from V and 4 from J, leaving 7 bases between them. The CDR3 is made up of 13 amino acids. The CDR3 sequence is CAWSRVYNSPLHF. In nucleotides, the CDR3 is TGTGCCTGGAGCCGGGTTTATAATTCACCCCTCCACTTT. Looking up the rest from reference TRBV30 and TRBJ1-6 gives the full variable domain: SQTIHQWPATLVQPVGSPLSLECTVEGTSNPNLYWYRQAAGRGLQLLFYSVGIGQISSEVPQNLSASRPQDRQFILSSKKLLLSDSGFYLCAWSRVYNSPLHFGNGTRLTVT.

The CDR3 is CASSLARHTNTEAFF. In DNA, the CDR3 is TGTGCCAGCAGCTTGGCTCGCCATACTAACACTGAAGCTTTCTTT. The rearrangement joins TRBV5-8 to TRBJ1-1; the D is unclear. The CDR3 is 15 residues long. V was clipped by 0 bases and J by 2 bases, with 11 bases between them. Germline V gene data show CDR1 as SGHTS and CDR2 as YDEGEE.

The rearrangement uses TRBV6-5 and TRBJ2-1; 9 nucleotides line up with TRBD1. The CDR3 is 15 residues long. Germline loops: CDR1 MNHEY, CDR2 SVGAGI. J gave up 3 bases and V 0 bases, and 0 bases lay outside the gene matches. CDR3 protein: CASSYSGQGYNEQFF. The CDR3 DNA sequence: TGTGCCAGCAGTTACTCGGGACAGGGCTACAATGAGCAGTTCTTC.

This chain links TRBV7-2 with TRBJ2-1; 8 nucleotides align to TRBD2. This CDR3 region has 12 residues. Losses at the gene ends were 5 bases for V and 15 bases for J; bases not matched to a gene: 9. Germline assignment: CDR1 SGHTA and CDR2 FQGNSA. Written as DNA, the CDR3 is TGTGCCAGCAGCGCTTCCGGGACTAGGTCGTTCTTC. It specifies CASSASGTRSFF.

The rearrangement joins TRBV27 to TRBJ2-5; D unresolved. Trimming pared 5 bases from V and 4 bases from J, leaving 14 bases between. CDR1 is MNHEY, CDR2 SMNVEV, per germline (reference sequence). This CDR3 spans 14 amino acids. The CDR3 DNA is TGTGCCAGCAGTCCGCAGTACCCTGGAGAGACCCAGTACTTC. Its protein product is CASSPQYPGETQYF.

The count of this clone is one. CDR3 loop: CASSLGGLAGGGETQYF. The CDR3 bases are TGTGCCAGCAGCTTGGGGGGACTAGCGGGAGGCGGGGAGACCCAGTACTTC. The chain joins TRBV5-4 to TRBJ2-5, with 15 bases identical to TRBD2. CDR1 and CDR2 from the germline V gene are SGHNT and YYREEE (reference sequence). V dropped 0 bases and J dropped 5; count of bases not matched to a gene: 5. CDR3 size: 17 residues. Complete variable domain (other parts from reference TRBV5-4 and TRBJ2-5): ETGVTQSPTHLIKTRGQQVTLRCSSQSGHNTVSWYQQALGQGPQFIFQYYREEENGRGNFPPRFSGLQFPNYSSELNVNALELDDSALYLCASSLGGLAGGGETQYFGPGTRLLVL.

This chain uses TRBV7-3 with TRBJ2-1; 10 bases line up with TRBD2. With 2 bases clipped from V and 9 bases from J, the junction kept 7 bases outside the gene matches. The CDR3 is made up of 15 amino acids. The germline CDR1 and CDR2 sequences are SGHTA and FQGTGA. CDR3 DNA: TGTGCCAGCAGCTTACTAGCGGGAGAAGCGACTGAGCAGTTCTTC. As protein: CASSLLAGEATEQFF.

This chain joins TRBV7-2 and TRBJ2-7; TRBD2 matches 9 bases. There are 14 residues in the CDR3. V lost 5 bases and J lost 5; bases outside the gene matches: 7. Germline values: CDR1 SGHTA, CDR2 FQGNSA. The DNA for the CDR3 is TGTGCCAGCAGCCGTAGCGGGAGTGGGAACGAGCAGTACTTC. It encodes CASSRSGSGNEQYF.

For this clone: Different DNA sequences within this sample yield the same CDR3. The J gene is TRBJ2-1, the V gene TRBV30; D is possibly TRBD1 (5 bases). The V gene's germline CDR1 is GTSNPN and CDR2 SVGIG (reference sequence). The CDR3 covers 14 residues. Trimming removed 4 bases at V and 1 base at J, with 11 bases between. In DNA form, the CDR3 reads TGTGCCTGGAAGTTGCAGGGATCCTACAATGAGCAGTTCTTC. Its translation: CAWKLQGSYNEQFF.

This clone was seen just once. The chain combines TRBV18 with TRBJ1-1; 7 bases map to TRBD1. Per germline, CDR1 KGHSH and CDR2 LQKENI. Trimming took 3 bases from V and 6 from J; bases not matched to a gene: 13. The CDR3 sequence is 16 residues long. CDR3 in amino acids: CASSPLGDRESAEAFF. In DNA form, the CDR3 reads TGTGCCAGCTCACCTTTGGGTGACAGGGAGAGCGCTGAAGCTTTCTTT.

The J gene is TRBJ2-5, the V gene TRBV7-9; TRBD2 aligns across 9 bases. This CDR3 is 14 amino acids long. With V trimmed by 5 bases and J by 4 bases, 5 bases remained unmatched. The germline V gene encodes CDR1 SEHNR and CDR2 FQNEAQ (reference sequence). CDR3 nucleotides: TGTGCCAGCAGCCCCTTTAGCGGGGGAGAGACCCAGTACTTC. Encoded protein: CASSPFSGGETQYF.

This clone was observed a single time. V is TRBV7-2 and J is TRBJ2-7, with 7 bases lining up with TRBD1. Trimming removed 2 bases from V and 5 bases from J; junction bases left unmatched: 9. Germline V gives CDR1 SGHTA, CDR2 FQGNSA. The CDR3 contains 15 residues. CDR3 DNA sequence: TGTGCCAGCAGCTTATTAACTCGACAGGGCCACGAGCAGTACTTC. Translating it yields CASSLLTRQGHEQYF.

This clone was detected only once. The CDR3 protein is CASSQGLAGATDTQYF. As DNA, the CDR3 is TGTGCCAGCAGCCAAGGACTAGCGGGAGCCACAGATACGCAGTATTTT. The chain combines TRBV3-1 (or the pseudogene TRBV3-2) with TRBJ2-3; 12 bases fit TRBD2. The junction had 1 base not matched to a gene; V was cut back by 1 base and J by 2 bases. The germline V gene encodes CDR1 LGHDT and CDR2 YNNKEL (reference sequence). The CDR3 is 16 residues long.

The V gene is TRBV7-9, the J gene TRBJ2-7; possibly TRBD1 for D (6 bases). There are 14 residues in the CDR3. The V end lost 6 bases, the J end lost 6 bases, and 18 bases lay between the germline ends. The germline gives CDR1 SEHNR, CDR2 FQNEAQ (reference sequence). CDR3: CASSRPLDRTEQYF. Written as DNA, the CDR3 is TGTGCCAGCAGTCGCCCCCTCGACAGGACCGAGCAGTACTTC.

The chain recombines TRBV6-5 with TRBJ2-1; D possibly corresponds to TRBD2 (5 bases). This CDR3 is 11 amino acids long. CDR1 MNHEY and CDR2 SVGAGI come from the germline V gene. The germline V and J ends were trimmed by 10 bases and 7 bases, with 11 bases remaining between them. The CDR3 is CATQGSNEQFF. The CDR3 DNA reads TGTGCCACCCAAGGGAGTAATGAGCAGTTCTTC.

The gene calls are TRBV5-1 and TRBJ1-2, with D possibly TRBD1 on 6 matching bases. The CDR3 runs to 15 residues. Germline V gives CDR1 SGHRS, CDR2 YFSETQ. Trimming took 4 bases from V and 1 from J, leaving 14 bases between them. As DNA, the CDR3 is TGCGCCAGCAGCGTTGGGGCAGGGGATAACTATGGCTACACCTTC. Protein product: CASSVGAGDNYGYTF.